The present entry profiles one T cell receptor beta chain with its context. Germline CDR1 LNHDA, CDR2 SQIVND (reference sequence). The CDR3 has 12 amino acids. V lost 5 bases and J lost 9, with 13 bases in between. This entry comes from a study of blood T cell repertoires in COVID-19. The data were produced by immunoSEQ multiplex PCR, yet TCRdb's version contains in-frame clones alone and is incomplete. This table has hundreds of thousands of clones, approximately 82% appearing once. This clonotype originated in an elderly woman with acute or convalescent COVID-19. The rearrangement uses TRBV19 and TRBJ1-2; D possibly corresponds to TRBD1 (5 bases). Sequencing input: peripheral blood. The CDR3 region is CASSPQGNRYTF. CDR3 bases: TGTGCCAGTAGTCCCCAGGGCAATCGCTACACCTTC. Complete variable domain (other parts from reference TRBV19 and TRBJ1-2): DGGITQSPKYLFRKEGQNVTLSCEQNLNHDAMYWYRQDPGQGLRLIYYSQIVNDFQKGDIAEGYSVSREKKESFPLTVTSAQKNPTAFYLCASSPQGNRYTFGSGTRLTVV.